This T cell receptor beta chain was sequenced for a study of blood T cell repertoires in COVID-19. The overall study: Researchers got acute and convalescent COVID-19 samples from the United States, Italy and Spain.

Cohort 3 donors counted as recovered after two negative PCRs, clearance, or resolved symptoms. V was cut by 4 bases and J by 3 bases, with 15 bases left in between. Germline-derived CDR1 and CDR2 are LGHNA and YSLEER. This CDR3 has 16 residues. The assay was immunoSEQ multiplex PCR, and TCRdb's table has in-frame clones only and misses some. The data show 200,000 to 250,000 clones, about 82% seen once. Sequenced sample: PBMCs or T cells enriched from blood (not recorded which). The rearrangement joins TRBV4-3 to TRBJ1-4; D is perhaps TRBD1 (6 bases). The receptor's source is a woman aged 45-65 years who had recovered from COVID-19. CDR3 amino acids: CASSPEGVTANEKLFF. For the CDR3, the DNA is TGCGCCAGCAGCCCCGAGGGGGTGACGGCTAATGAAAAACTGTTTTTT.